The rows below give T cell receptor beta chains drawn from one sample of a study of T-cell memory formation after mild COVID-19. TCRdb re-derived calls from the 5' RACE reads in MiXCR, one entry per CDR3 protein. The sample yields under 650,000 distinct CDR3 sequences, more than 15% seen once. Material: PBMCs or a T cell subset sorted from them (not recorded which). The receptors originated from an adult woman who had mild COVID-19 (a few samples of this study predate the infection). Cell type and time point are not known. Both conserved end residues are part of each CDR3. Fields, in order: D gene, J gene, clone size, V gene, CDR3 DNA, CDR3 protein. The D gene is left open where the match is weak. Clone size appears in some rows only: once, few, many, or a class for an expanded clone.

D: TRBD2
J: TRBJ2-1
size: .
V: TRBV10-3
DNA: TGTGCCATCAGTTCGATAGCGGGAGGGAATGAGCAGTTCTTC
CDR3: CAISSIAGGNEQFF

D: .
J: TRBJ2-7
size: .
V: TRBV12-3/TRBV12-4
DNA: TGTGCCAGCAGTTTAGCGCTGGGGAGCAGGGCCTACGAGCAGTACTTC
CDR3: CASSLALGSRAYEQYF

D: .
J: TRBJ2-3
size: few
V: TRBV2
DNA: TGTGCCAGCAATCCCACAGATACGCAGTATTTT
CDR3: CASNPTDTQYF

D: TRBD1
J: TRBJ1-4
size: .
V: TRBV4-2
DNA: TGTGCCAGCAGCCCAGCCGACAGGGTGGATGAAAAACTGTTTTTT
CDR3: CASSPADRVDEKLFF

D: .
J: TRBJ2-3
size: few
V: TRBV4-2
DNA: TGTGCCAGCAGCCAAGGGGGACTCCTCACAGATACGCAGTATTTT
CDR3: CASSQGGLLTDTQYF

D: .
J: TRBJ1-2
size: .
V: TRBV15
DNA: TGTGCCACCAGCAAGAACGCGGAGTCTCACTATGGCTACACCTTC
CDR3: CATSKNAESHYGYTF

D: .
J: TRBJ2-1
size: .
V: TRBV7-9
DNA: TGTGCCAGTAAACCTCCGAGGGGGGATGAGCAGTTCTTC
CDR3: CASKPPRGDEQFF

D: TRBD2
J: TRBJ2-1
size: few
V: TRBV24-1
DNA: TGTGCCACCGCGGGTAGCGGGAGCTATGCCTACAATGAGCAGTTCTTC
CDR3: CATAGSGSYAYNEQFF

D: .
J: TRBJ2-7
size: many
V: TRBV5-6
DNA: TGTGCCAGCAGCTTGAATCAGGGTGCCGAGCAGTACTTC
CDR3: CASSLNQGAEQYF

D: TRBD1
J: TRBJ1-5
size: few
V: TRBV7-6
DNA: TGTGCCAGCAGCTCACGACAGGGGTATAGCAATCAGCCCCAGCATTTT
CDR3: CASSSRQGYSNQPQHF

D: TRBD2
J: TRBJ2-1
size: few
V: TRBV3-1
DNA: TGTGCCAGCAGCCCCCGGCGCGAACTAGCGGGGGTCTTTGAGCAGTTCTTC
CDR3: CASSPRRELAGVFEQFF

D: .
J: TRBJ2-1
size: .
V: TRBV19
DNA: TGTGCCAGTAGAGGGGTCCATGAGCAGTTCTTC
CDR3: CASRGVHEQFF

D: .
J: TRBJ2-7
size: .
V: TRBV4-2
DNA: TGTGCCAGCAGCCAAGGGGACGGAATCTACGAGCAGTACTTC
CDR3: CASSQGDGIYEQYF

D: .
J: TRBJ2-7
size: few
V: TRBV14
DNA: TGTGCCAGCAGCCAACCAGGGCTATACGAGCAGTACTTC
CDR3: CASSQPGLYEQYF

D: .
J: TRBJ2-1
size: .
V: TRBV7-9
DNA: TGTGCCAGCAGCCCTCCCCTGGGGGAACTTTTATTCGATGAGCAGTTCTTC
CDR3: CASSPPLGELLFDEQFF

D: TRBD1
J: TRBJ1-1
size: .
V: TRBV29-1
DNA: TGCAGCGCCGAGACAGGGGGCAGGAAAGTCCCTGAAGCTTTCTTT
CDR3: CSAETGGRKVPEAFF

D: TRBD1
J: TRBJ2-7
size: few
V: TRBV12-3/TRBV12-4
DNA: TGTGCCAGCAGTTTAGGGGGACAGGGGATATACGAGCAGTACTTC
CDR3: CASSLGGQGIYEQYF

D: .
J: TRBJ2-1
size: .
V: TRBV4-3
DNA: TGCGCCAGCAGCCAAGGGGACTACAATGAGCAGTTCTTC
CDR3: CASSQGDYNEQFF

D: .
J: TRBJ2-7
size: .
V: TRBV20-1
DNA: TGCAGTGCTAGAGAGAGAGACTACTCCTACGAGCAGTACTTC
CDR3: CSARERDYSYEQYF

D: .
J: TRBJ2-7
size: .
V: TRBV14
DNA: TGTGCCAGCAGCCAAGTGGCTTACGAGCAGTACTTC
CDR3: CASSQVAYEQYF

D: .
J: TRBJ2-3
size: few
V: TRBV24-1
DNA: TGTGCCACCAGTGACCACCCGGAGGATACGCAGTATTTT
CDR3: CATSDHPEDTQYF

D: .
J: TRBJ2-6
size: many
V: TRBV12-3/TRBV12-4
DNA: TGTGCCAGCACCAGTTCTGGGGCCAACGTCCTGACTTTC
CDR3: CASTSSGANVLTF

D: .
J: TRBJ2-3
size: few
V: TRBV4-2
DNA: TGTGCCAGCAGCCACCTAGAAGGCACGCAGTATTTT
CDR3: CASSHLEGTQYF

D: TRBD2
J: TRBJ2-1
size: many
V: TRBV24-1
DNA: TGTGCCACCAGTGATTCCGGGACTAGCGGTTACAATGAGCAGTTCTTC
CDR3: CATSDSGTSGYNEQFF

D: .
J: TRBJ1-2
size: .
V: TRBV18
DNA: TGTGCCAGCTCACCACCATTGGGGCTGAACTATGGCTACACCTTC
CDR3: CASSPPLGLNYGYTF

D: .
J: TRBJ1-5
size: few
V: TRBV21-1
DNA: TGTGCCAGCAGCGGCCGCCCGAGGGGGAGGAATCAGCCCCAGCATTTT
CDR3: CASSGRPRGRNQPQHF

D: .
J: TRBJ2-2
size: .
V: TRBV4-2
DNA: TGTGCCAGCAGCCAAGAACCGGTCAGGGTCGCCGCCGGGGAGCTGTTTTTT
CDR3: CASSQEPVRVAAGELFF

D: TRBD1
J: TRBJ2-7
size: few
V: TRBV20-1
DNA: TGCAGTGCCCTTAAGGGAACCGGGACAGGGGCCGACGAGCAGTACTTC
CDR3: CSALKGTGTGADEQYF

D: .
J: TRBJ1-3
size: .
V: TRBV5-1
DNA: TGCGCCAGCAGCAACTCAGCGGAAAACACCATATATTTT
CDR3: CASSNSAENTIYF

D: TRBD1
J: TRBJ1-1
size: .
V: TRBV10-3
DNA: TGTGCCATCAGTGAGTCGAGTGGGACAGGGAAGGCTGAAGCTTTCTTT
CDR3: CAISESSGTGKAEAFF

D: TRBD1
J: TRBJ1-1
size: .
V: TRBV7-2
DNA: TGTGCCAGCAGCACCAGACAGGGGGAGGTTGAAGCTTTCTTT
CDR3: CASSTRQGEVEAFF